This T cell receptor (beta chain) was identified in a study of shared T cell receptors in the human thymus. The germline V gene encodes CDR1 SGHTA and CDR2 FQGNSA. This CDR3 has 14 amino acids. After removal of 5 bases from V and 2 bases from J, the junction contained 6 bases not matched to a gene. Using immunoSEQ multiplex PCR, the repertoire was profiled, and TCRdb retains in-frame clones only, with some absent. The table includes about 400,000 clones, 85% to 95% detected once. Regarding this clone: The same CDR3 can be traced to other DNA sequences in this sample.

The chain combines TRBV7-2 with TRBJ2-7; 7 nucleotides match TRBD1. Input material: thymocytes. This clonotype was sampled from a human donor. CDR3 sequence: CASSPRDRAYEQYF. The CDR3 nucleotides are TGTGCCAGCAGCCCCCGGGACAGAGCCTACGAGCAGTACTTC.